The clone carrying this T cell receptor beta chain was counted a few times. Its antigen is unknown. The data originate from a study of T cells in Graves' hyperthyroidism and ophthalmopathy. General study points: Ophthalmopathy got predicted by the model a median roughly 6.4 months before its onset. Classification by a 13 V-J model distinguished ophthalmopathy from stable hyperthyroidism. Expanded thyroid clonotypes (above 0.001) were mostly also found in blood.

CDR3 size: 16 residues. After removal of 1 base from V and 0 bases from J, the junction contained 5 bases not matched to a gene. RNA transcripts served as the template for amplifying TCR beta CDR3 regions. TCR CDR3 regions were first amplified by RT-PCR with HTBI primers. MiXCR was run by TCRdb on the multiplex PCR reads, yielding one entry per CDR3 protein. The table records 660,000 or so distinct CDR3 sequences, over 40% of them present only once. This chain connects TRBV12-3 or TRBV12-4 to TRBJ1-2, with 7 bases fitting TRBD1. The sequenced sample consisted of peripheral blood or thyroid tissue (not recorded which). The origin of this receptor is an adult man with Graves' disease, either hyperthyroidism or ophthalmopathy (not recorded which). DNA for the CDR3: TGTGCCAGCAGTTTAGGGACAGGTGGGACTAACTATGGCTACACCTTC. It yields the protein CASSLGTGGTNYGYTF.